Shown below are 21 T cell receptor beta chains from a single sample sequenced in a study of T cell repertoires in cytomegalovirus infection (dated by TCRdb to between 2018 and 2021). TCRdb records Illumina HiSeq 1500 as the sequencer. The public reads were quality trimmed at Q25 with fastp and then assembled into clones with MiXCR by TCRdb, keeping productive beta chains. CDR3 protein duplicates are merged, each entry listing the most common genes and DNA. Here the sample has about 490,000 distinct CDR3 sequences; 16% occur a single time. Jointly, the top ten make up 20% to 30% of the sample. Sequencing was done on a sample of CD8+ T cells from PBMCs. These receptors were obtained from a human donor in good health (CMV status not recorded). Some clones in this sample may be carry-over from other donors' samples.

This clonotype was counted ten times or more. The chain joins TRBV7-9 to TRBJ2-5, with unresolved D. The CDR3 is made up of 16 amino acids. V lost 2 bases to trimming and J lost 1 base, with 14 bases between them. Germline V gives CDR1 SEHNR, CDR2 FQNEAQ (reference sequence). CDR3 nucleotides: TGTGCCAGCAGCTTAAAAGTGGGCCCGAGCCAAGAGACCCAGTACTTC. Protein sequence: CASSLKVGPSQETQYF.

The chain links TRBV2 to TRBJ2-1, with D tentatively TRBD2 (7 bases). Trimming cost V 6 bases and J 5 bases, with 20 bases left between them. CDR1 and CDR2 from the germline V gene are SNHLY and FYNNEI. The CDR3 spans 16 residues. This CDR3 reads CASSPRGGVVDNEQFF. The CDR3 region has the DNA TGTGCCAGCAGCCCTAGAGGGGGGGTTGTTGACAATGAGCAGTTCTTC.

This clonotype was observed many times. This rearrangement joins TRBV29-1 to TRBJ2-3; D might be TRBD1 (6 bases). The CDR3 has 14 residues. Germline CDR1 is SQVTM and CDR2 is ANQGSEA. Trimming took off 5 bases at V and 2 bases at J, with 14 bases between the two ends. The CDR3 spells CSVLKDSNTDTQYF. CDR3 bases: TGCAGCGTTCTCAAGGACAGTAACACAGATACGCAGTATTTT.

Ten or more counts support this clonotype. The gene calls are TRBV7-6 and TRBJ2-1; D is unresolved. Per germline, CDR1 SGHVS and CDR2 FNYEAQ. This CDR3 region has 15 residues. V lost 4 bases and J lost 0, with 10 bases in between. CDR3 amino acids: CASSSEYSSYNEQFF. The CDR3 bases are TGTGCCAGCAGCTCAGAGTATAGCTCCTACAATGAGCAGTTCTTC.

This sequence joins TRBV7-2 and TRBJ1-3, with a possible D match to TRBD1 (5 bases). Per germline, CDR1 SGHTA and CDR2 FQGNSA. The CDR3 length is 17 residues. V lost 5 bases and J lost 15, with 32 bases in between. The CDR3 DNA follows: TGTGCCAGCAGCACGCACTGGACCCGGGTAACAGGAAACACCCAATATTTT. Protein: CASSTHWTRVTGNTQYF.

This clonotype has only a few counts. The chain couples TRBV6-8 to TRBJ1-1, with 7 nucleotides matching TRBD1. This CDR3 region has 14 residues. Germline V gives CDR1 MNHGY, CDR2 SAAAGT. The V and J ends lost 7 bases and 2 bases, in that order; junction bases with no gene match: 7. The CDR3 DNA is TGTGCCAGCACCATCAGGGGGGGCAACACTGAAGCTTTCTTT. It is translated as CASTIRGGNTEAFF.

This clonotype was seen at least ten times. The chain has TRBV2 and TRBJ2-4; 9 bases agree with TRBD1. Losses at the gene ends were 7 bases for V and 3 bases for J; bases not matched to a gene: 10. There are 16 residues in the CDR3. Per the germline V gene, CDR1 is SNHLY and CDR2 is FYNNEI. The CDR3 loop is CASTSSGTGSKNIQYF. The CDR3 DNA reads as TGTGCCAGCACTTCGTCCGGGACAGGGAGCAAAAACATTCAGTACTTC.

V and J are TRBV6-6 and TRBJ2-7; 9 bases agree with TRBD2. The CDR3 covers 16 residues. The germline V gene has CDR1 MNHNY and CDR2 SVGAGI (reference sequence). V lost 0 bases to trimming and J lost 2 bases; unmatched junction nucleotides: 5. CDR3 region: CASSYSLASGAYEQYF. For the CDR3, the DNA is TGTGCCAGCAGTTACTCCCTGGCTAGCGGGGCCTACGAGCAGTACTTC.

This clonotype was found many times. This rearrangement joins TRBV7-9 to TRBJ2-5; 8 bases fit TRBD1. CDR3 length: 18 residues. V shed 6 bases and J 4 bases; nucleotides not matched to a gene: 19. Germline CDR1 is SEHNR and CDR2 is FQNEAQ (reference sequence). DNA for the CDR3: TGTGCCAGCAGGGGAGAATCTCAGACAGGGGCGTTGAGAGAGACCCAGTACTTC. Translated: CASRGESQTGALRETQYF.

This chain joins TRBV20-1 and TRBJ2-7, with D hard to call. Germline V lookup: CDR1 DFQATT, CDR2 SNEGSKA (reference sequence). This CDR3 is built from 12 residues. V was clipped by 1 base and J by 5 bases, with 9 bases between them. CDR3 sequence: CSARGSLDEQYF. The DNA of the CDR3 is TGCAGTGCTAGAGGGAGCCTAGACGAGCAGTACTTC.

This clonotype was seen a handful of times. Here the CDR3 reads CASSPSWDKPFSGNTIYF. The DNA of the CDR3 is TGTGCCAGTAGTCCCTCCTGGGACAAACCCTTCTCTGGAAACACCATATATTTT. The J gene is TRBJ1-3, the V gene TRBV19; D is perhaps TRBD1 (6 bases). The CDR3 is made up of 18 amino acids. Trimming removed 5 bases at V and 0 bases at J, with 20 bases between. CDR1 is LNHDA, CDR2 SQIVND, per germline (reference sequence).

Ten or more counts support this clonotype. The CDR3 sequence: CASSPGDRPAFF. DNA for the CDR3: TGTGCCAGCAGTCCGGGAGATAGACCGGCTTTCTTT. The V gene is TRBV12-3 or TRBV12-4, the J gene TRBJ1-1; D gene uncertain. The CDR3 length is 12 residues. V lost 5 bases to trimming and J lost 11 bases, with 15 bases between them.

Many counts were recorded for this clonotype. V is TRBV29-1 and J is TRBJ1-1, with TRBD1 matching over 7 bases. The V gene end was trimmed by 3 bases and the J gene end by 4 bases; junction bases not matched to a gene: 5. The CDR3 length is 13 residues. CDR1 and CDR2 from the germline V gene are SQVTM and ANQGSEA. The CDR3 DNA reads as TGCAGCGTTGATGGAGGGGGCGTCACTGAAGCTTTCTTT. This sequence encodes CSVDGGGVTEAFF. The full variable domain, completed using reference TRBV29-1 and TRBJ1-1, is SAVISQKPSRDICQRGTSLTIQCQVDSQVTMMFWYRQQPGQSLTLIATANQGSEATYESGFVIDKFPISRPNLTFSTLTVSNMSPEDSSIYLCSVDGGGVTEAFFGQGTRLTVV.

This clonotype was seen at least ten times. This chain uses TRBV27 with TRBJ2-5; 7 bases match TRBD2. Losses at the gene ends were 4 bases for V and 6 bases for J; bases not matched to a gene: 8. Germline CDR1 and CDR2: MNHEY and SMNVEV (reference sequence). The CDR3 extends over 14 amino acids. The CDR3 DNA is TGTGCCAGCAGTTCGCTAGCGGAGGGCCAGACCCAGTACTTC. This encodes CASSSLAEGQTQYF.

This clonotype was observed many times. This chain connects TRBV19 to TRBJ1-2; 7 bases match TRBD1. This CDR3 has 16 amino acids. Germline CDR1 is LNHDA and CDR2 is SQIVND (reference sequence). The V and J ends lost 5 bases and 0 bases, in that order; junction bases with no gene match: 9. CDR3 loop: CASSPRTGVSNYGYTF. CDR3 DNA sequence: TGTGCCAGTAGTCCGCGGACAGGCGTCTCTAACTATGGCTACACCTTC.

The rearrangement uses TRBV2 and TRBJ1-1; D remains unclear. The germline V gene has CDR1 SNHLY and CDR2 FYNNEI. Trimming removed 11 bases from V and 2 bases from J, with 12 bases in between. The CDR3 loop spans 12 amino acids. DNA of the CDR3: TGTGCCGCAGAGGCGGGAAACACTGAAGCTTTCTTT. This codes for CAAEAGNTEAFF.

DNA for the CDR3: TGCAGTGCTGCGCAGGGGGTGGATTATCAGCCCCAGCATTTT. Translated, it gives CSAAQGVDYQPQHF. This chain links TRBV20-1 with TRBJ1-5; 7 bases are shared with TRBD1. CDR1 and CDR2 (germline): DFQATT, SNEGSKA (reference sequence). Germline trimming cut 5 bases from V and 5 bases from J; bases unmatched to any gene: 9. The CDR3 spans 14 residues.

This clonotype was found a few times. The chain recombines TRBV20-1 with TRBJ1-5; D perhaps matches TRBD1 (6 bases). The V and J ends lost 6 bases and 6 bases respectively, with 18 bases between them. The CDR3 has 14 amino acids. Germline loops: CDR1 DFQATT, CDR2 SNEGSKA (reference sequence). CDR3 nucleotide sequence: TGCAGTGCCCAGGACAGACGAATCCCTCAGCCCCAGCATTTT. Translation gives CSAQDRRIPQPQHF.

In the case of this clonotype: The junction departs from the called germline gene at one end, perhaps through a read error. The chain uses TRBV7-2 and TRBJ1-4; D may be TRBD1 (6 bases). The CDR3 contains 14 residues. CDR1 is SGHTA and CDR2 is FQGNSA in the germline V gene. Here the CDR3 DNA reads TGTGCAAGCAGCCCTTGGACAGTCGGTGAAAAACTGTTTTTT. This codes for CASSPWTVGEKLFF.

The gene calls are TRBV9 and TRBJ2-1; no firm D call. The CDR3 contains 16 residues. Looked up from germline, CDR1 is SGDLS and CDR2 is YYNGEE. Trimming cost V 0 bases and J 3 bases, with 13 bases left between them. Here the CDR3 reads CASSVEDQLLYNEQFF. In DNA form, the CDR3 reads TGTGCCAGCAGCGTAGAAGACCAACTACTCTACAATGAGCAGTTCTTC.

The rearrangement links TRBV18 to TRBJ2-1, with 9 positions matching TRBD2. The CDR3 is made up of 16 amino acids. Germline V CDR1 and CDR2: KGHSH, LQKENI. Losses at the gene ends were 0 bases for V and 3 bases for J; bases not matched to a gene: 3. CDR3 nucleotide sequence: TGTGCCAGCTCACCACCAATAGCGGGAGTCTACAATGAGCAGTTCTTC. Protein: CASSPPIAGVYNEQFF.